This T cell receptor (beta chain) originates from a study of T cells in Graves' hyperthyroidism and ophthalmopathy. General study findings and limits: A 13 V-J model separated ophthalmopathy from stable hyperthyroidism.

Researchers took RNA transcripts and amplified the TCR beta CDR3 regions from them. Primed by the HTBI set, a first-round RT-PCR was run on the TCR CDR3. TCRdb reprocessed the multiplex PCR reads via MiXCR and lists one record per CDR3 protein. In the table there are 250,000 to 350,000 distinct CDR3 sequences, approximately 17% of which are singletons. Remarks on this clonotype: Its target is unknown.

Trimming took off 4 bases at V and 2 bases at J, with 7 bases between the two ends. Germline CDR1 and CDR2: SGHRS and YFSETQ. CDR3 length: 14 amino acids. The study based diagnoses on clinical symptoms, serum thyroxine and TRAb, thyroid ultrasound and orbital computed tomography. Extraction of PBMCs used around 9.6 ml of fresh peripheral blood. V and J are TRBV5-1 and TRBJ1-6; unclear D gene. The sequenced material came from blood. The clonotype originates from a man aged 25 to 45 with Graves' hyperthyroidism. CDR3 sequence reads: CASSIGAYNSPLHF. In DNA, the CDR3 is TGCGCCAGCAGCATTGGGGCCTATAATTCACCCCTCCACTTT.